Listed here are 26 T cell receptor beta chains from one sample, sequenced in a study of CD8 T cells in ankylosing spondylitis. Findings and caveats of the study: What appeared characteristic of ankylosing spondylitis blood was a TCR beta motif of 7 or 8 highly homologous variants.

No antigen has been identified for these receptors. TCRdb reprocessed the 5' RACE reads via MiXCR and lists one record per CDR3 protein. The top ten hold about 1% of the sample, which has 350,000 to 450,000 distinct CDR3 sequences, 26% seen once. Sample: blood, either unsorted or a sorted T cell fraction (not recorded which). These receptors were collected from a male donor with ankylosing spondylitis.

The genes are TRBV29-1 and TRBJ2-3, with D possibly TRBD2 on 5 matching bases. Deletions cut 4 bases from V and 5 bases from J, with 16 bases between. CDR1 is SQVTM, CDR2 ANQGSEA, per germline. CDR3 length: 14 residues. The CDR3, as DNA: TGCAGCGTTGGTCTACGGGATCAGCGAGATACGCAGTATTTT. Its translation: CSVGLRDQRDTQYF.

This clonotype was recorded a few times. The rearrangement uses TRBV7-2 and TRBJ2-3; TRBD2 agrees at 15 bases. The CDR3 is 16 residues long. Losses at the gene ends were 4 bases for V and 5 bases for J; bases not matched to a gene: 4. Germline CDR1 is SGHTA and CDR2 is FQGNSA. The CDR3 region has the DNA TGTGCCAGCAGCTCTGGACTAGCGGGAGGGAGAGATACGCAGTATTTT. This gives the protein CASSSGLAGGRDTQYF. Complete variable domain (other parts from reference TRBV7-2 and TRBJ2-3): GAGVSQSPSNKVTEKGKDVELRCDPISGHTALYWYRQSLGQGLEFLIYFQGNSAPDKSGLPSDRFSAERTGGSVSTLTIQRTQQEDSAVYLCASSSGLAGGRDTQYFGPGTRLTVL.

This clonotype was recorded a few times. The rearrangement uses TRBV11-2 and TRBJ2-1; D is uncertain. V was pared by 6 bases and J by 0 bases, with 21 bases between. Germline CDR1 SGHAT, CDR2 FQNNGV. The CDR3 has 18 residues. The CDR3 is CASRPGSYGSDSYNEQFF. Here the CDR3 DNA reads TGTGCCAGCAGGCCTGGTTCCTACGGGTCTGACTCCTACAATGAGCAGTTCTTC.

The chain carries TRBV30 and TRBJ1-5; 8 bases line up with TRBD1. Germline CDR1 and CDR2: GTSNPN and SVGIG (reference sequence). The CDR3 extends over 15 amino acids. V was clipped by 0 bases and J by 6 bases; unmatched bases: 7. CDR3: CAWSVRTTGAQPQHF. In DNA, the CDR3 is TGTGCCTGGAGTGTAAGGACGACAGGGGCTCAGCCCCAGCATTTT. Variable domain in full (rest from reference TRBV30 and TRBJ1-5): SQTIHQWPATLVQPVGSPLSLECTVEGTSNPNLYWYRQAAGRGLQLLFYSVGIGQISSEVPQNLSASRPQDRQFILSSKKLLLSDSGFYLCAWSVRTTGAQPQHFGDGTRLSIL.

The rearrangement uses TRBV5-1 and TRBJ2-1, with a tentative D call TRBD1 (5 bases). Per the germline V gene, CDR1 is SGHRS and CDR2 is YFSETQ. The CDR3 is 15 residues long. Trimming stripped 1 base from V and 1 base from J, with 9 bases between. CDR3 in amino acids: CASSLRGWSYNEQFF. The DNA for the CDR3 is TGCGCCAGCAGCTTGAGGGGCTGGTCCTACAATGAGCAGTTCTTC.

This clonotype was seen a few times. The rearrangement uses TRBV5-1 and TRBJ2-7; 9 bases are a match to TRBD1. CDR1 and CDR2 (germline): SGHRS, YFSETQ. The CDR3 runs to 15 residues. Trimming at V came to 4 bases and at J to 6 bases, leaving 11 bases not matched to a gene. CDR3 coding DNA: TGCGCCAGCAGCCCAATACAGGGGGCATGGGCCGAGCAGTACTTC. Translating it yields CASSPIQGAWAEQYF.

This clonotype was detected once. This chain connects TRBV12-3 or TRBV12-4 to TRBJ2-2, with TRBD1 matching over 8 bases. This CDR3 is built from 15 residues. Unmatched junction bases numbered 4, after V lost 3 bases and J lost 4 bases. CDR3 sequence reads: CASSFSTGVTGELFF. CDR3 sequence (DNA): TGTGCCAGCAGTTTCTCGACAGGGGTCACCGGGGAGCTGTTTTTT.

The chain carries TRBV15 and TRBJ2-7; TRBD1 is a possible D gene (5 bases). Germline CDR1 is LNHNV and CDR2 is YYDKDF (reference sequence). CDR3 size: 13 residues. Between the trimmed V and J ends, which lost 5 bases and 1 base, there was a span of 9 bases. CDR3 bases: TGTGCCACCAGCCCCCCAGGGTCCTACGAGCAGTACTTC. Translation: CATSPPGSYEQYF.

This clonotype was seen only a few times. This sequence joins TRBV5-1 and TRBJ1-1; D call uncertain. In germline, CDR1 is SGHRS, CDR2 YFSETQ. The V end was cut by 1 base, the J end by 3 bases, with 10 bases between. The length of the CDR3 is 14 residues. The CDR3, as DNA: TGCGCCAGCAGCTTGTACGATATCGACACTGAAGCTTTCTTT. Its protein product is CASSLYDIDTEAFF.

The rearrangement uses TRBV10-3 and TRBJ1-6; TRBD1 is a possible D gene (5 bases). The germline V gene has CDR1 ENHRY and CDR2 SYGVKD. The V end was cut by 8 bases, the J end by 7 bases, with 12 bases between. This CDR3 region has 13 residues. The CDR3 DNA reads TGTGCCATCGGGCAGGGTGAAAATTCACCCCTCCACTTT. Its translation: CAIGQGENSPLHF.

V gene TRBV20-1 combines with J gene TRBJ1-2, with 7 nucleotides matching TRBD1. CDR3 size: 12 residues. Germline V CDR1 and CDR2: DFQATT, SNEGSKA (reference sequence). The V segment lost 6 bases and the J segment 4 bases; nucleotides outside the gene matches: 5. CDR3 sequence reads: CSALTGPYGYTF. Here the CDR3 DNA reads TGCAGTGCCCTGACAGGGCCCTATGGCTACACCTTC.

This clonotype has more than one count but fewer than ten. V gene TRBV12-3 or TRBV12-4 combines with J gene TRBJ1-5; possibly TRBD1 for D (5 bases). V was cut by 6 bases and J by 4 bases, with 13 bases left in between. This CDR3 is 14 amino acids long. The CDR3 DNA reads as TGTGCCAGCAGGGGGACTGCCTTAAATCAGCCCCAGCATTTT. This gives the protein CASRGTALNQPQHF.

In its sample, this clonotype was seen a few times. The chain joins TRBV5-1 to TRBJ2-3, with TRBD2 matching over 9 bases. Germline V gives CDR1 SGHRS, CDR2 YFSETQ. The CDR3 totals 14 residues. The junction had 4 bases not matched to a gene; V was cut back by 6 bases and J by 2 bases. The CDR3 is CASKREVPTDTQYF. Written as DNA, the CDR3 is TGCGCCAGCAAGCGGGAGGTACCCACAGATACGCAGTATTTT.

This clonotype was picked up a small number of times. V gene TRBV4-2 combines with J gene TRBJ2-1; possible D gene TRBD2, 7 bases. The germline V gene has CDR1 LGHNA and CDR2 YNFKEQ. This CDR3 has 15 residues. V lost 1 base, J lost 12 bases, and 19 bases lay in between. The CDR3 reads CASSQGGTSEGVQFF. In nucleotides, the CDR3 is TGTGCCAGCAGCCAAGGAGGAACTAGCGAGGGGGTGCAGTTCTTC.

The rearrangement links TRBV4-1 to TRBJ2-1; 11 bases line up with TRBD2. The CDR3 has 16 residues. Germline assignment: CDR1 MGHRA and CDR2 YSYEKL. J lost 7 bases, V lost 4 bases, and 9 bases had no gene match. Here the CDR3 reads CASSPGLAGNGNEQFF. Written as DNA, the CDR3 is TGCGCCAGCAGCCCCGGACTAGCGGGCAATGGGAATGAGCAGTTCTTC.

The gene calls are TRBV27 and TRBJ2-7; 7 nucleotides agree with TRBD1. Germline CDR1 and CDR2: MNHEY and SMNVEV (reference sequence). V was clipped by 5 bases and J by 2 bases; unmatched bases: 3. The CDR3 consists of 13 residues. This CDR3 reads CASSSDRAYEQYF. CDR3 coding DNA: TGTGCCAGCAGTAGCGACAGGGCCTACGAGCAGTACTTC.

The CDR3 sequence: CASSPGSNNEQFF. For the CDR3, the DNA is TGTGCCAGCAGCCCCGGTTCGAACAATGAGCAGTTCTTC. The V and J genes are TRBV11-3 and TRBJ2-1; D is ambiguous. V lost 5 bases and J 5 bases, leaving 10 bases between the germline ends. The CDR3 is 13 amino acids. Germline values: CDR1 SGHNT, CDR2 YENEEA.

This clonotype was detected a few times. The chain has TRBV20-1 and TRBJ1-5; unclear D gene. The CDR3 extends over 15 amino acids. Germline V gene lookup returns CDR1 DFQATT and CDR2 SNEGSKA (reference sequence). The V end was cut by 0 bases, the J end by 0 bases, with 9 bases between. CDR3 coding DNA: TGCAGTGCTAGAGATGTGGCACATAGCAATCAGCCCCAGCATTTT. It translates to CSARDVAHSNQPQHF.

This clonotype was recorded only once. The chain joins TRBV29-1 to TRBJ2-5; D tentatively reads TRBD1 or TRBD2 (5 bases each). The CDR3 spans 15 residues. CDR1 is SQVTM, CDR2 ANQGSEA, per germline. V was pared by 3 bases and J by 5 bases, with 19 bases between. CDR3 amino acids: CSVDGDGARFETQYF. CDR3 bases: TGCAGCGTTGATGGCGACGGGGCGAGGTTTGAGACCCAGTACTTC.

This clonotype was seen a handful of times. The chain carries TRBV14 and TRBJ2-1, with 10 bases fitting TRBD2. CDR1 SGHDN and CDR2 FVKESK come from the germline V gene. This CDR3 comprises 16 residues. The V gene end was trimmed by 1 base and the J gene end by 7 bases; junction bases not matched to a gene: 7. CDR3 amino acids: CASSQVPGLAHNEQFF. CDR3 DNA sequence: TGTGCCAGCAGCCAAGTCCCGGGACTAGCGCATAATGAGCAGTTCTTC.

This rearrangement joins TRBV5-1 to TRBJ2-1, with 10 bases that match TRBD1. In germline, CDR1 is SGHRS, CDR2 YFSETQ. The CDR3 loop spans 13 amino acids. V shed 2 bases and J 10 bases; nucleotides not matched to a gene: 3. The chain's CDR3 is CASSFDRGREQFF. In DNA form, the CDR3 reads TGCGCCAGCAGCTTCGACAGGGGGCGGGAGCAGTTCTTC.

In its sample, this clonotype was seen a few times. V is TRBV20-1 and J is TRBJ1-5; tentative D call: TRBD1 (5 bases). V lost 1 base, J lost 6 bases, and 13 bases lay in between. Germline assignment: CDR1 DFQATT and CDR2 SNEGSKA (reference sequence). The CDR3 sequence is 14 residues long. In DNA, the CDR3 is TGCAGTGCTAGAGTCCCTCAGGGTGGTCAGCCCCAGCATTTT. Encoded protein: CSARVPQGGQPQHF.

This clonotype was found a few times. This chain joins TRBV12-3 or TRBV12-4 and TRBJ1-2; D remains unclear. The length of the CDR3 is 13 residues. V was cut by 3 bases and J by 4 bases, with 9 bases left in between. The CDR3 region is CASSLNSPYGYTF. The CDR3 bases are TGTGCCAGCAGTTTGAACAGCCCCTATGGCTACACCTTC.

This chain links TRBV7-2 with TRBJ1-2; D unresolved. This CDR3 comprises 15 residues. Germline V gives CDR1 SGHTA, CDR2 FQGNSA. Trimming cost V 1 base and J 0 bases, with 9 bases left between them. CDR3 bases: TGTGCCAGCAGCTTAGGTCTGATATCTAACTATGGCTACACCTTC. Residues: CASSLGLISNYGYTF.

This clonotype was counted many times. This chain uses TRBV12-3 or TRBV12-4 with TRBJ2-1, with 10 bases lining up with TRBD2. V shed 8 bases, J shed 4 bases, and the junction held 8 bases outside the gene matches. This CDR3 region has 15 residues. The CDR3 spells CASSLTSGMYNEQFF. The CDR3 nucleotides read TGTGCCAGCTCGTTAACTAGCGGGATGTACAATGAGCAGTTCTTC.

This clonotype was seen only a few times. CDR3 in DNA: TGTGCCAGCTCGCCAGGGGCCGCCTACAATGAGCAGTTCTTC. Protein product: CASSPGAAYNEQFF. V gene TRBV2 combines with J gene TRBJ2-1; tentative D call: TRBD1 (6 bases). Per germline, CDR1 SNHLY and CDR2 FYNNEI. This CDR3 is built from 14 residues. Trimming shortened V by 8 bases and J by 2 bases, and 13 bases separated the two germline ends.